This T cell receptor (beta chain) was retrieved from a study of blood T cell repertoires in COVID-19. Across the whole study: Sources were T cells, B-cell-depleted T cells, or PBMCs; the material itself was cDNA or gDNA.

Donors in Cohort 3 who had recovered were those with two negative PCRs, healthcare professional clearance, or resolution of their symptoms. This clone was recorded once. V was cut by 4 bases and J by 5 bases, with 12 bases left in between. The CDR3 has 13 amino acids. Germline lookup yields CDR1 SGHRS and CDR2 YFSETQ. Per the authors' pipeline: Nucleated cell counts were estimated from reference gene primer amplification. Some clones are missing from TCRdb's copy, which holds only in-frame ones; the method was immunoSEQ multiplex PCR. V and J calls and clone size are those listed in that table; D and trimming were worked out from the DNA. The repertoire holds about 310,000 clones, with under 90% as singletons.

J is TRBJ2-5 and V is TRBV5-1; D possibly corresponds to TRBD1 (5 bases). The sequenced sample consisted of PBMCs or T cells enriched from blood (not recorded which). This receptor was obtained from a man aged 55 to 70 who had recovered from COVID-19. The CDR3 spells CASSPGWGETQYF. The CDR3 DNA is TGCGCCAGCAGCCCCGGGTGGGGCGAGACCCAGTACTTC.